The 13 T cell receptor beta chains in this list originate from one sample, sequenced in a study of CD8 T cells in Susac syndrome. Random hexamers were used to reverse transcribe the RNA input (0.5 to 1 ug). Using its own MiXCR run on the immunoSEQ multiplex PCR reads, TCRdb lists one record per CDR3 protein. The table lists more than 70,000 distinct CDR3 sequences, 91% of them singletons. Sequenced sample: CD8+ T cells from PBMCs. These receptor sequences come from a human donor with multiple sclerosis.

The gene calls are TRBV4-1 and TRBJ2-7; 8 nucleotides line up with TRBD2. The CDR3 sequence is 19 residues long. The germline gives CDR1 MGHRA, CDR2 YSYEKL. Losses at the gene ends were 0 bases for V and 3 bases for J; bases not matched to a gene: 16. CDR3: CASSQDGGVAGTRDYEQYF. CDR3 in DNA: TGCGCCAGCAGCCAAGATGGGGGGGTAGCGGGGACCCGGGACTACGAGCAGTACTTC.

V and J are TRBV12-3 or TRBV12-4 and TRBJ1-5, with D maybe TRBD1 (6 bases). V dropped 5 bases and J dropped 1 base, with 12 bases sitting between them. The CDR3 is 15 amino acids. The CDR3 loop is CASSGQSVSNQPQHF. The CDR3 DNA is TGTGCCAGCAGTGGACAGTCCGTGAGCAATCAGCCCCAGCATTTT.

This clonotype was counted between two and nine times. This rearrangement joins TRBV7-3 to TRBJ2-7; D unresolved. The V end was cut by 4 bases, the J end by 7 bases, with 11 bases between. The CDR3 runs 12 residues. Germline V CDR1 and CDR2: SGHTA, FQGTGA. CDR3 in amino acids: CASSSTAWEQYF. The DNA for the CDR3 is TGTGCCAGCAGCTCTACGGCCTGGGAGCAGTACTTC. Using reference TRBV7-3 and TRBJ2-7 for the parts outside the CDR3, the full variable domain is GAGVSQTPSNKVTEKGKYVELRCDPISGHTALYWYRQSLGQGPEFLIYFQGTGAADDSGLPNDRFFAVRPEGSVSTLKIQRTERGDSAVYLCASSSTAWEQYFGPGTRLTVT.

The CDR3: CASSEQYSGNTIYF. DNA for the CDR3: TGTGCCAGCAGCGAACAGTACTCTGGAAACACCATATATTTT. The chain joins TRBV7-8 to TRBJ1-3; D call uncertain. Germline V gives CDR1 SGHVS, CDR2 FQNEAQ. V lost 5 bases and J 0 bases, leaving 8 bases between the germline ends. The CDR3 has 14 amino acids.

CDR3 in amino acids: CASTDRVPSRTGELFF. The CDR3 nucleotides read TGTGCCAGCACCGACAGAGTACCCTCGAGAACCGGGGAGCTGTTTTTT. The V call is TRBV27, the J call TRBJ2-2; tentative D call: TRBD1 (5 bases). CDR1 MNHEY and CDR2 SMNVEV come from the germline V gene (reference sequence). The V end was cut by 7 bases, the J end by 5 bases, with 20 bases between. The CDR3 is made up of 16 amino acids.

This chain joins TRBV7-8 and TRBJ2-1; D uncertain. This CDR3 is 16 amino acids long. Germline CDR1 and CDR2: SGHVS and FQNEAQ. V was trimmed by 5 bases and J by 0 bases, leaving 14 bases between them. The CDR3 sequence: CASSPPGDSSYNEQFF. The DNA for the CDR3 is TGTGCCAGCAGCCCCCCTGGGGATAGCTCCTACAATGAGCAGTTCTTC.

This chain links TRBV27 with TRBJ1-2; TRBD1 agrees at 7 bases. This CDR3 spans 13 amino acids. J gave up 8 bases and V 5 bases, and 8 bases lay outside the gene matches. Per the germline V gene, CDR1 is MNHEY and CDR2 is SMNVEV (reference sequence). CDR3 sequence (DNA): TGTGCCAGCAGTCCACAGGGGCTTGAGGGCTACACCTTC. Translating gives CASSPQGLEGYTF.

The J gene is TRBJ2-1, the V gene TRBV28, with 7 bases aligning to TRBD2. Losses at the gene ends were 2 bases for V and 4 bases for J; bases not matched to a gene: 8. The CDR3 spans 16 residues. Germline V gene data show CDR1 as MDHEN and CDR2 as SYDVKM. CDR3 protein: CASSLRSSGPYNEQFF. The CDR3 coding sequence is TGTGCCAGCAGTTTACGTTCTAGCGGTCCATACAATGAGCAGTTCTTC.

The chain combines TRBV4-3 with TRBJ2-1, with D uncertain. Germline-derived CDR1 and CDR2 are LGHNA and YSLEER. Between the trimmed V and J ends, which lost 0 bases and 4 bases, there was a span of 13 bases. This CDR3 comprises 16 residues. The CDR3 region is CASSQDRQRPYNEQFF. The CDR3 nucleotides read TGCGCCAGCAGCCAAGATCGGCAGAGGCCGTACAATGAGCAGTTCTTC.

The J gene is TRBJ2-3, the V gene TRBV6-5; D is perhaps TRBD1 or TRBD2 (5 bases each). Trimming shortened V by 5 bases and J by 7 bases, and 19 bases separated the two germline ends. This CDR3 spans 15 amino acids. The V gene's germline CDR1 is MNHEY and CDR2 SVGAGI. The CDR3 DNA follows: TGTGCCAGCAGTCAACGGGACGGGCCTCCGAATACGCAGTATTTT. Translated: CASSQRDGPPNTQYF.

The chain employs TRBV30 and TRBJ2-2; D is perhaps TRBD2 (6 bases). Germline V gene data show CDR1 as GTSNPN and CDR2 as SVGIG (reference sequence). The ends were cut back, 0 bases at V and 4 bases at J, with 21 bases in the middle. The CDR3 spans 18 residues. CDR3 nucleotides: TGTGCCTGGAGTGTACGAATTGGGTACGGGAGCCGCACCGGGGAGCTGTTTTTT. It codes for CAWSVRIGYGSRTGELFF.

The chain recombines TRBV4-1 with TRBJ2-5, with 7 bases that match TRBD1. Germline V gene sequence: CDR1 MGHRA, CDR2 YSYEKL. J was trimmed by 2 bases and V by 3 bases; bases with no gene match: 3. This CDR3 is built from 14 residues. This chain's CDR3 is CASSHRDRQETQYF. Here the CDR3 DNA reads TGCGCCAGCAGCCACCGGGACAGACAAGAGACCCAGTACTTC.

The chain recombines TRBV3-1 with TRBJ2-2, with 9 bases that match TRBD2. The junction had 10 bases not matched to a gene; V was cut back by 1 base and J by 7 bases. The CDR3 loop spans 17 amino acids. CDR1 and CDR2 from the germline V gene are LGHDT and YNNKEL (reference sequence). CDR3 loop: CASSQVSAGGPIGELFF. The CDR3 DNA reads TGTGCCAGCAGCCAAGTTAGTGCGGGGGGGCCGATCGGGGAGCTGTTTTTT.